This T cell receptor beta chain was identified during a study of identical twins. Study-level points and caveats: For cord blood, abundant beta clonotypes had fewer insertions, unlike memory repertoires, which showed none.

The CDR3 spans 15 residues. Losses at the gene ends were 6 bases for V and 0 bases for J; bases not matched to a gene: 2. The V gene's germline CDR1 is MNHNS and CDR2 SASEGT. It was template switching that added a universal primer site, and there were unique molecular identifiers on the cDNA. TCRdb ran MiXCR on the 5' RACE reads and lists one entry per CDR3 protein. This table holds about 920,000 distinct CDR3 sequences, 12% found once. There are a few counts of this clonotype. The antigen remains undetermined. These records were also assigned to another study, of yellow fever vaccine responses in identical twins. In that study: Twins' vaccine T cell responses were reported to seem partly convergent and partly personalized.

Sequencing was carried out using PBMCs. This receptor was obtained from a woman between 18 and 29 years old in good health. The rearrangement uses TRBV6-1 and TRBJ2-2; 9 bases align to TRBD2. CDR3 sequence: CASRPSGANTGELFF. The CDR3 DNA reads TGTGCCAGCAGACCTAGCGGGGCGAACACCGGGGAGCTGTTTTTT.